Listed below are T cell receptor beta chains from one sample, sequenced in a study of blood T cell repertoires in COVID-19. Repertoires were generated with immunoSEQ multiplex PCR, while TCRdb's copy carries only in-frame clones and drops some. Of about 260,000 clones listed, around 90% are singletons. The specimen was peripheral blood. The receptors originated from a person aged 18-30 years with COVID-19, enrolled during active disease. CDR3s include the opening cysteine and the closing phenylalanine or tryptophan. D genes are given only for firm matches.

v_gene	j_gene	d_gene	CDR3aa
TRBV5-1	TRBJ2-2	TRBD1	CASSLGTDTGELFF
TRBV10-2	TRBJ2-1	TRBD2	CASSTSGGGSEQFF
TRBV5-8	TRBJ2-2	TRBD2	CASSLTSGRARIGELFF
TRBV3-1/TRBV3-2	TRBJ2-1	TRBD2	CASSGRVNEQFF
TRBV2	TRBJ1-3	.	CASSEEQNSGNTIYF
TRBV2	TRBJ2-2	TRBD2	CASSLGTSGRASGELFF
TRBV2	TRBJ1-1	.	CASTGGTWDEAFF
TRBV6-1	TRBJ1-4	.	CASSEQTVPNEKLFF
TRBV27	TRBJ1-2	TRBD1	CASSPTGTVYGYTF
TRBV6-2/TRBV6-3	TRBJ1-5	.	CASSLQDEDQPQHF